The entry below gives a single TCR beta chain sequence along with its context. Its antigen remains unidentified. Each cDNA molecule carried a unique molecular identifier. From the 5' RACE reads, TCRdb called clonotypes with MiXCR, one entry per CDR3 protein. The sample contains under 85,000 distinct CDR3 sequences, roughly 13% of which appear only once. This sample was included in a study of early T cells in non-severe SARS-CoV-2 infection. General observations from the study: Using VDJdb, the matching emphasized anti-spike CD8 responses while missing private and CD4 specificities.

Sequencing was carried out using whole blood. The clonotype was recovered from an adult who was a healthcare worker with PCR-confirmed SARS-CoV-2 infection or an uninfected control (not recorded which).

The DNA for the CDR3 is TGTGCCAGCTCACCGCAACCCAGCAATGAGCAGTTCTTC. Translation: CASSPQPSNEQFF. The chain carries TRBV18 and TRBJ2-1; D is uncertain. The V gene lost 3 bases and the J gene lost 6 bases, with 9 bases spanning the gap. The CDR3 runs 13 residues. From germline, CDR1 is KGHSH and CDR2 LQKENI.